Each of the 25 T cell receptor beta chains below was sequenced from the same sample in a study of long-term antiretroviral therapy in people with HIV. Investigators performed immunoSEQ version v3.0 at survey level. Libraries were prepared by immunoSEQ multiplex PCR; TCRdb keeps only in-frame clonotypes and omits some of them. The top ten hold 3.4% of the sample, which has tens of thousands of clones, 80% to 85% seen once. The sample in question was unsorted PBMCs, obtained 1.9 years after starting antiretroviral therapy. The receptors stem from a woman between 45 and 65 years old with HIV.

The CDR3 DNA follows: TGTGCCAGCAGCCTGTGGGGGCGGGGGGCCAAAGAGACCCAGTACTTC. Translation gives CASSLWGRGAKETQYF. This rearrangement joins TRBV7-2 to TRBJ2-5; 8 bases match TRBD2. With V trimmed by 5 bases and J by 3 bases, 11 bases remained unmatched. The CDR3 is 16 amino acids. Looked up from germline, CDR1 is SGHTA and CDR2 is FQGNSA. Together with reference TRBV7-2 and TRBJ2-5, the CDR3 gives the full variable domain: GAGVSQSPSNKVTEKGKDVELRCDPISGHTALYWYRQSLGQGLEFLIYFQGNSAPDKSGLPSDRFSAERTGGSVSTLTIQRTQQEDSAVYLCASSLWGRGAKETQYFGPGTRLLVL.

The genes are TRBV5-5 and TRBJ1-5, with D tentatively TRBD1 (5 bases). CDR3 length: 15 residues. Trimming took off 4 bases at V and 3 bases at J, with 14 bases between the two ends. Germline CDR1 and CDR2: SGHKS and YYEKEE (reference sequence). CDR3 sequence (DNA): TGTGCCAGCAGCGGCACCGGGACGAACAATCAGCCCCAGCATTTT. The encoded protein is CASSGTGTNNQPQHF.

The rearrangement uses TRBV6-1 and TRBJ1-4, with 8 bases that match TRBD1. The CDR3 loop spans 15 amino acids. Germline V gene sequence: CDR1 MNHNS, CDR2 SASEGT. CDR3 region: CAAGTGFATNEKLFF. The CDR3 nucleotides read TGTGCTGCGGGGACAGGATTTGCAACTAATGAAAAACTGTTTTTT.

This chain uses TRBV6-6 with TRBJ2-3, with TRBD2 matching 9 bases. The CDR3 totals 15 residues. The germline V gene encodes CDR1 MNHNY and CDR2 SVGAGI (reference sequence). The junction had 4 bases not matched to a gene; V was cut back by 4 bases and J by 2 bases. CDR3 loop: CASSFRGGATDTQYF. The CDR3 DNA is TGTGCCAGCAGTTTTCGCGGGGGGGCCACAGATACGCAGTATTTT.

The chain recombines TRBV9 with TRBJ1-2; the match to TRBD1 covers 8 bases. Germline V gives CDR1 SGDLS, CDR2 YYNGEE. Trimming cost V 1 base and J 8 bases; bases outside gene matches: 7. The CDR3 extends over 14 amino acids. CDR3 protein: CASSVYQGAQGYTF. For the CDR3, the DNA is TGTGCCAGCAGCGTATACCAGGGGGCGCAAGGCTACACCTTC.

The J gene is TRBJ2-7, the V gene TRBV4-3, with a weak D call TRBD1 (5 bases). Germline V lookup: CDR1 LGHNA, CDR2 YSLEER. CDR3 length: 15 amino acids. V was trimmed by 1 base and J by 6 bases, leaving 16 bases between them. In nucleotides, the CDR3 is TGCGCCAGCAGCCAAGGGGGCCAGAACGCTGCCGAGCAGTACTTC. Residues: CASSQGGQNAAEQYF.

The gene calls are TRBV27 and TRBJ2-1; no definite D call. CDR1 MNHEY and CDR2 SMNVEV come from the germline V gene (reference sequence). There are 13 residues in the CDR3. The ends were cut back, 3 bases at V and 9 bases at J, with 12 bases in the middle. The CDR3 loop is CASSFQGRGEQFF. For the CDR3, the DNA is TGTGCCAGCAGTTTCCAAGGGCGCGGTGAGCAGTTCTTC.

This sequence joins TRBV28 and TRBJ2-1; 9 nucleotides align to TRBD1. The CDR3 runs to 15 residues. With 5 bases clipped from V and 4 bases from J, the junction kept 6 bases outside the gene matches. The V gene's germline CDR1 is MDHEN and CDR2 SYDVKM. The chain's CDR3 is CASSPQGQGYNEQFF. CDR3 bases: TGTGCCAGCAGTCCACAGGGACAGGGTTACAATGAGCAGTTCTTC.

This chain joins TRBV9 and TRBJ1-3, with D tentatively TRBD1 (5 bases). CDR3 length equals 16 residues. Looked up from germline, CDR1 is SGDLS and CDR2 is YYNGEE. The ends were cut back, 4 bases at V and 0 bases at J, with 14 bases in the middle. DNA for the CDR3: TGTGCCAGCAGCCCAGATGGGGGAAGCTCTGGAAACACCATATATTTT. Protein sequence: CASSPDGGSSGNTIYF.

V usage is TRBV19 and J usage is TRBJ1-2, with D tentatively TRBD1 (6 bases). Trimming removed 5 bases from V and 6 bases from J, with 16 bases in between. The CDR3 spans 14 residues. Germline CDR1 and CDR2: LNHDA and SQIVND (reference sequence). The CDR3 nucleotides are TGTGCCAGTAGTGAAGGACAGCCCCGACATGGCTACACCTTC. It yields the protein CASSEGQPRHGYTF.

This clone was counted only a few times. The V gene is TRBV19, the J gene TRBJ2-7; D unresolved. The CDR3 is made up of 13 amino acids. In germline, CDR1 is LNHDA, CDR2 SQIVND (reference sequence). Trimming removed 1 base from V and 4 bases from J, with 8 bases in between. CDR3 coding DNA: TGTGCCAGTAGTATAGCCAATGGGTACGAGCAGTACTTC. As protein: CASSIANGYEQYF. The full variable domain, its missing parts supplied by reference TRBV19 and TRBJ2-7, is DGGITQSPKYLFRKEGQNVTLSCEQNLNHDAMYWYRQDPGQGLRLIYYSQIVNDFQKGDIAEGYSVSREKKESFPLTVTSAQKNPTAFYLCASSIANGYEQYFGPGTRLTVT.

The rearrangement joins TRBV9 to TRBJ2-1, with 7 bases matching TRBD1. CDR1 is SGDLS, CDR2 YYNGEE, per germline. Trimming cost V 1 base and J 2 bases; bases outside gene matches: 0. The CDR3 contains 14 residues. CDR3 in amino acids: CASSVQGAYNEQFF. For the CDR3, the DNA is TGTGCCAGCAGCGTACAGGGGGCCTACAATGAGCAGTTCTTC.

In nucleotides, the CDR3 is TGTGCCAGCAGCCTGGGGGGACTAGCGGGCCGAGGGTACAATGAGCAGTTCTTC. It encodes CASSLGGLAGRGYNEQFF. The V call is TRBV7-2, the J call TRBJ2-1; 12 positions match TRBD2. This CDR3 is 18 amino acids long. J was trimmed by 4 bases and V by 5 bases; bases with no gene match: 12. Germline assignment: CDR1 SGHTA and CDR2 FQGNSA.

This sequence joins TRBV30 and TRBJ1-3, with D possibly being TRBD1 (6 bases). The germline gives CDR1 GTSNPN, CDR2 SVGIG (reference sequence). The CDR3 is 13 residues long. V lost 7 bases and J lost 4, with 14 bases in between. The CDR3 nucleotides read TGTGCCTCCCCCGACAGGTCCGGAAACACCATATATTTT. Its translation: CASPDRSGNTIYF.

The chain recombines TRBV7-2 with TRBJ1-1; D is unclear. The CDR3 has 15 amino acids. The V and J ends lost 3 bases and 0 bases respectively, with 11 bases between them. The germline V gene encodes CDR1 SGHTA and CDR2 FQGNSA. CDR3 coding DNA: TGTGCCAGCAGCTTTTCAAAGGCTATGAACACTGAAGCTTTCTTT. Translating gives CASSFSKAMNTEAFF.

The chain uses TRBV6-1 and TRBJ1-1; possible D gene TRBD1, 5 bases. V lost 2 bases and J lost 3, with 13 bases in between. This CDR3 spans 15 amino acids. CDR1 and CDR2 (germline): MNHNS, SASEGT. The CDR3 region has the DNA TGTGCCAGCAGTGAACGCCTAGGGGTTGACACTGAAGCTTTCTTT. Encoded protein: CASSERLGVDTEAFF.

This chain links TRBV5-8 with TRBJ1-5; D is unclear. The CDR3 spans 15 residues. From germline, CDR1 is SGHTS and CDR2 YDEGEE. V was cut by 2 bases and J by 3 bases, with 12 bases left in between. The CDR3 here is CASSLLPGINQPQHF. Written as DNA, the CDR3 is TGTGCCAGCAGCTTATTACCAGGCATCAATCAGCCCCAGCATTTT.

This clone has only one observation. The V gene is TRBV19, the J gene TRBJ2-7; 11 nucleotides align to TRBD2. Germline trimming cut 5 bases from V and 3 bases from J; bases unmatched to any gene: 6. The germline gives CDR1 LNHDA, CDR2 SQIVND (reference sequence). CDR3 length: 15 amino acids. CDR3 loop: CASSLGLAGNYEQYF. The DNA of the CDR3 is TGTGCCAGTAGTCTAGGACTAGCGGGCAACTACGAGCAGTACTTC. Full variable domain (outside the CDR3, taken from reference TRBV19 and TRBJ2-7): DGGITQSPKYLFRKEGQNVTLSCEQNLNHDAMYWYRQDPGQGLRLIYYSQIVNDFQKGDIAEGYSVSREKKESFPLTVTSAQKNPTAFYLCASSLGLAGNYEQYFGPGTRLTVT.

The CDR3 DNA reads TGTGCCAGCAGCTTAGGACCTAGCGATAGCACAGATACGCAGTATTTT. This codes for CASSLGPSDSTDTQYF. This chain connects TRBV7-9 to TRBJ2-3; D might be TRBD2 (6 bases). Germline V CDR1 and CDR2: SEHNR, FQNEAQ (reference sequence). Between the trimmed V and J ends, which lost 1 base and 0 bases, there was a span of 11 bases. The CDR3 spans 16 residues.

This chain uses TRBV6-5 with TRBJ2-2; 12 positions agree with TRBD1. The V segment lost 4 bases and the J segment 7 bases; nucleotides outside the gene matches: 7. Germline CDR1 is MNHEY and CDR2 is SVGAGI. The CDR3 sequence is 16 residues long. This chain's CDR3 is CASSSTGTGGSGELFF. CDR3 coding DNA: TGTGCCAGCAGTTCGACCGGGACAGGGGGCAGCGGGGAGCTGTTTTTT.

The rearrangement links TRBV7-6 to TRBJ1-1; D is unresolved. CDR3 length: 14 residues. Trimming cost V 2 bases and J 1 base, with 8 bases left between them. Germline V gene data show CDR1 as SGHVS and CDR2 as FNYEAQ. The CDR3 loop reads CASSLYKGNTEAFF. In nucleotides, the CDR3 is TGTGCCAGCAGCTTATATAAGGGGAACACTGAAGCTTTCTTT. The variable domain in full, completed from reference TRBV7-6 and TRBJ1-1, reads GAGVSQSPRYKVTKRGQDVALRCDPISGHVSLYWYRQALGQGPEFLTYFNYEAQQDKSGLPNDRFSAERPEGSISTLTIQRTEQRDSAMYRCASSLYKGNTEAFFGQGTRLTVV.

As DNA, the CDR3 is TGTGCCAGCAGCCCGACCAGGGGGCCTGGAAACACCATATATTTT. This translates into CASSPTRGPGNTIYF. The V call is TRBV7-2, the J call TRBJ1-3; 8 bases are a match to TRBD1. The CDR3 extends over 15 amino acids. V lost 5 bases to trimming and J lost 2 bases; unmatched junction nucleotides: 5. The V gene's germline CDR1 is SGHTA and CDR2 FQGNSA.

The rearrangement links TRBV6-4 to TRBJ2-1, with D unresolved. Trimming pared 2 bases from V and 4 bases from J, leaving 15 bases between. The CDR3 runs to 16 residues. CDR1 and CDR2 (germline): MRHNA, SNTAGT. CDR3 region: CASSDIAGTTYNEQFF. The CDR3 coding sequence is TGTGCCAGCAGTGACATTGCCGGAACAACTTACAATGAGCAGTTCTTC.

This clone came up a few times. The genes are TRBV19 and TRBJ2-7; D is undetermined. The V gene's germline CDR1 is LNHDA and CDR2 SQIVND (reference sequence). This CDR3 has 15 residues. The germline V and J ends were trimmed by 0 bases and 0 bases, with 9 bases remaining between them. CDR3 in amino acids: CASSIETPSSYEQYF. The CDR3 bases are TGTGCCAGTAGTATAGAGACTCCTAGCTCCTACGAGCAGTACTTC.

In this sample, this clone turned up once. The chain recombines TRBV7-2 with TRBJ2-6; 8 bases match TRBD2. Germline V lookup: CDR1 SGHTA, CDR2 FQGNSA. CDR3 length equals 18 residues. Germline trimming cut 2 bases from V and 2 bases from J; bases unmatched to any gene: 8. CDR3 nucleotides: TGTGCCAGCAGCTTATCGAAGACGGGGGGGCCTGGGGCCAACGTCCTGACTTTC. Residues: CASSLSKTGGPGANVLTF.